Listed below are T cell receptor beta chains from one sample, sequenced in a study of cytomegalovirus exposure and HLA in healthy donors. TCRdb's copy holds only in-frame clones and misses some; the assay was immunoSEQ multiplex PCR. The sample has 150,000 to 200,000 clones, about 72% seen once. The sample taken for sequencing was PBMCs. The receptors were sampled from a girl aged 5-17 years in good health and CMV-seronegative. CDR3s include the opening cysteine and the closing phenylalanine or tryptophan. The order of the fields is V gene, J gene, CDR3 protein.

TRBV29-1,TRBJ2-7,CSAQWRGRHEQYF
TRBV27,TRBJ1-6,CASSATVGDSPLHF
TRBV19,TRBJ2-3,CASSLGQAKSTDTQYF
TRBV19,TRBJ1-5,CASSRFRDRGPSLNQPQHF
TRBV2,TRBJ1-6,CASSSTGFGSSPLHF
TRBV2,TRBJ2-7,CASSREAYEQYF
TRBV11-2,TRBJ1-1,CASSWAGGVNTEAFF
TRBV7-9,TRBJ1-1,CASSLGTGRGTEAFF
TRBV9,TRBJ2-3,CASSVGSGGTDTQYF
TRBV4-1,TRBJ1-1,CASSQEGGLTEAFF
TRBV5-4,TRBJ1-1,CASSFREGNTEAFF
TRBV6-5,TRBJ2-1,CASTRGGLYNEQFF
TRBV30,TRBJ1-4,CAHNWGGEKLFF
TRBV6-6,TRBJ1-5,CASSSAEKPQHF
TRBV7-8,TRBJ2-1,CASSLEGARNEQFF
TRBV27,TRBJ1-6,CASSPDRGASPLHF
TRBV5-1,TRBJ1-1,CASSLSDSSINEAFF
TRBV18,TRBJ2-1,CASSFPTGGQHNEQFF
TRBV9,TRBJ1-3,CASSPSRSGNTIYF
TRBV10-1,TRBJ2-5,CASSPSGTGRGTYF
TRBV6-5,TRBJ1-2,CASSGSGFWGYTF
TRBV10-3,TRBJ1-4,CAISESEGVEKLFF
TRBV7-3,TRBJ2-1,CASSLAGGRNEQFF
TRBV6-1,TRBJ1-2,CASSEDRVVLNYGYTF
TRBV5-1,TRBJ2-5,CASRAGYRDETQYF
TRBV4-1,TRBJ2-1,CASSQVLAQEQFF
TRBV12-5,TRBJ1-4,CASASGTPATNEKLFF
TRBV19,TRBJ1-2,CASNPGGAYGYTF
TRBV7-9,TRBJ2-7,CASSGLAGPPYEQYF
TRBV4-2,TRBJ2-3,CASSYLQAGSGGDTQYF
TRBV9,TRBJ2-2,CASSNSNTGELFF
TRBV6-9,TRBJ1-5,CASSYGGRNQPQHF
TRBV21-1,TRBJ1-1,CASSRAGDKRETEAFF
TRBV5-4,TRBJ2-1,CASSRGGGGGYIYNEQFF
TRBV5-1,TRBJ2-7,CASSSTPSTGTYEQYF